The next 26 T cell receptor beta chains were all read from a single sample in a study of cytomegalovirus exposure and HLA in healthy donors (dated by TCRdb to 2015 to 2018). The library was built by means of the immunoSEQ multiplex PCR assay. A mixture of 60 forward primers for TCR Vbeta segments and 13 reverse primers for TCR Jbeta segments was used in the multiplex PCR. TCRdb holds this immuneACCESS table with in-frame rearrangements only. Some clones are missing; in checked studies, unresolved V genes explain under half, and the rest has no known cause. The sample data list 110,000 or so clones, and around 82% of these were observed just once. The top ten hold approximately 5% of the sample. The sequenced sample was PBMCs. These receptors came from a woman younger than 45 in good health and CMV-seropositive.

The chain has TRBV27 and TRBJ2-1, with 11 nucleotides matching TRBD2. The CDR3 consists of 15 residues. CDR1 is MNHEY, CDR2 SMNVEV, per germline (reference sequence). With V trimmed by 4 bases and J by 5 bases, 4 bases remained unmatched. The CDR3 sequence: CASSSLAGVHNEQFF. CDR3 nucleotide sequence: TGTGCCAGCAGTTCACTAGCGGGGGTTCACAATGAGCAGTTCTTC.

This chain joins TRBV6-1 and TRBJ2-2, with 11 positions matching TRBD1. The V segment lost 7 bases and the J segment 8 bases; nucleotides outside the gene matches: 6. CDR1 and CDR2 from the germline V gene are MNHNS and SASEGT. The CDR3 extends over 14 amino acids. CDR3 region: CASIGQGAWGELFF. CDR3 DNA sequence: TGTGCCAGCATTGGACAGGGGGCTTGGGGGGAGCTGTTTTTT.

A few counts support this clone. The chain uses TRBV7-6 and TRBJ2-5; 10 bases are shared with TRBD1. Per the germline V gene, CDR1 is SGHVS and CDR2 is FNYEAQ. J gave up 3 bases and V 6 bases, and 4 bases lay outside the gene matches. This CDR3 region has 14 residues. CDR3 DNA: TGTGCCAGCAGACATGGGACAGGGGAAGAGACCCAGTACTTC. Translation gives CASRHGTGEETQYF.

This chain joins TRBV6-6 and TRBJ2-4; 8 nucleotides line up with TRBD1. The CDR3 spans 16 residues. The V segment lost 6 bases and the J segment 2 bases; nucleotides outside the gene matches: 9. Germline V lookup: CDR1 MNHNY, CDR2 SVGAGI (reference sequence). The DNA of the CDR3 is TGTGCCAGCAGCCGTGGACAGGGTCATACCAAAAACATTCAGTACTTC. Its translation: CASSRGQGHTKNIQYF.

This chain connects TRBV5-1 to TRBJ2-7, with D tentatively TRBD2 (6 bases). The CDR3 loop spans 14 amino acids. Per the germline V gene, CDR1 is SGHRS and CDR2 is YFSETQ. V dropped 0 bases and J dropped 2 bases, with 9 bases sitting between them. The chain's CDR3 is CASSLDPGAYEQYF. The DNA for the CDR3 is TGCGCCAGCAGCTTGGATCCGGGAGCCTACGAGCAGTACTTC.

The rearrangement links TRBV4-1 to TRBJ2-7; D gene uncertain. The length of the CDR3 is 13 residues. Germline V gene data show CDR1 as MGHRA and CDR2 as YSYEKL. V lost 1 base to trimming and J lost 2 bases, with 6 bases between them. The CDR3 reads CASSQAPAYEQYF. Here the CDR3 DNA reads TGCGCCAGCAGCCAAGCGCCGGCCTACGAGCAGTACTTC.

The chain has TRBV27 and TRBJ1-6, with D uncertain. Germline CDR1 MNHEY, CDR2 SMNVEV (reference sequence). CDR3 length equals 14 residues. V gave up 3 bases and J gave up 7 bases, with 10 bases separating them. CDR3 nucleotides: TGTGCCAGCAGTTTCACATTCTCCAATTCACCCCTCCACTTT. It is translated as CASSFTFSNSPLHF.

This chain uses TRBV18 with TRBJ2-5; 7 nucleotides align to TRBD2. The last part of the DNA fits TRBJ2-7 better; the J call may be wrong. Germline CDR1 and CDR2: KGHSH and LQKENI. There are 15 residues in the CDR3. The CDR3: CASFTRQGGVGEQYF. The CDR3 DNA is TGTGCCAGCTTCACCAGGCAGGGAGGGGTCGGCGAGCAGTACTTC.

The rearrangement links TRBV19 to TRBJ2-7; the match to TRBD1 covers 9 bases. Germline trimming cut 4 bases from V and 3 bases from J; bases unmatched to any gene: 7. The germline CDR1 and CDR2 sequences are LNHDA and SQIVND (reference sequence). The CDR3 is made up of 15 amino acids. The CDR3 is CASSKQGAIHYEQYF. The CDR3, as DNA: TGTGCCAGTAGTAAACAGGGGGCGATCCACTACGAGCAGTACTTC.

This clone came up a few times. The CDR3 carries no conserved terminal phenylalanine or tryptophan, so it likely arises from a read error. Because the CDR3's place on the DNA is in doubt, the DNA is left out and the CDR3 is given as listed by TCRdb. J is TRBJ2-7 and V is TRBV6-5; the table assigns TRBD2, which was not confirmed against the DNA. Both ends counted, the CDR3 spans 12 residues. The germline CDR1 and CDR2 sequences are MNHEY and SVGAGI. The chain's CDR3 is CASRTSRSPLSG.

The chain joins TRBV25-1 to TRBJ2-2; no definite D call. Germline CDR1 reads MGHDK; CDR2 reads SYGVNS. Trimming left V 3 bases short and J 0 bases short, with 11 bases between. The length of the CDR3 is 16 residues. The CDR3 region has the DNA TGTGCCAGCAGTGATTTGTTTTCCGCGAACACCGGGGAGCTGTTTTTT. This gives the protein CASSDLFSANTGELFF.

This chain links TRBV5-8 with TRBJ1-2; 9 bases line up with TRBD1. This CDR3 has 16 amino acids. V lost 0 bases, J lost 0 bases, and 3 bases stayed unmatched. CDR1 and CDR2 from the germline V gene are SGHTS and YDEGEE. The CDR3 coding sequence is TGTGCCAGCAGCTTGGCCCGGGACAGGGCTAACTATGGCTACACCTTC. It encodes CASSLARDRANYGYTF.

The gene calls are TRBV19 and TRBJ2-7, with TRBD1 matching over 10 bases. Trimming took 5 bases from V and 4 from J; bases not matched to a gene: 8. Germline lookup yields CDR1 LNHDA and CDR2 SQIVND (reference sequence). This CDR3 region has 15 residues. The DNA for the CDR3 is TGTGCCAGTAGTCCTTCGGACAGGGGGGGTTACGAGCAGTACTTC. Translated: CASSPSDRGGYEQYF.

The V gene is TRBV9, the J gene TRBJ2-1; 8 bases fit TRBD1. Germline V lookup: CDR1 SGDLS, CDR2 YYNGEE. The CDR3 spans 14 residues. The trim removed 3 bases at V and 5 bases at J, leaving 4 bases unmatched. The DNA of the CDR3 is TGTGCCAGCAGCGCCGGACAGGGAAACAATGAGCAGTTCTTC. Encoded protein: CASSAGQGNNEQFF.

The V call is TRBV19, the J call TRBJ2-5, with TRBD1 as a possible D gene (6 bases). The length of the CDR3 is 13 residues. CDR1 is LNHDA, CDR2 SQIVND, per germline (reference sequence). V lost 2 bases, J lost 4 bases, and 8 bases lay in between. This CDR3 reads CASSIRDTETQYF. CDR3 nucleotides: TGTGCCAGTAGTATACGGGACACAGAGACCCAGTACTTC.

The rearrangement uses TRBV25-1 and TRBJ2-1, with TRBD1 as a possible D gene (6 bases). This CDR3 is 13 amino acids long. With 6 bases removed from V and 4 bases from J, the gap between germline ends came to 10 bases. From germline, CDR1 is MGHDK and CDR2 SYGVNS. The CDR3 DNA sequence: TGTGCCAGCAGGATAGGACAGTACAATGAGCAGTTCTTC. Translating it yields CASRIGQYNEQFF.

This CDR3 reads CSEGPRTSGNNEQFF. CDR3 nucleotide sequence: TGCAGCGAGGGGCCCAGGACTAGCGGGAACAATGAGCAGTTCTTC. The chain links TRBV29-1 to TRBJ2-1, with 12 bases matching TRBD2. CDR3 length: 15 residues. V gave up 7 bases and J gave up 5 bases; unmatched junction bases: 9. The V gene's germline CDR1 is SQVTM and CDR2 ANQGSEA.

The genes are TRBV19 and TRBJ1-1; a possible D gene is TRBD1 (5 bases). V lost 0 bases and J 8 bases, leaving 10 bases between the germline ends. The CDR3 is 13 amino acids. Germline lookup yields CDR1 LNHDA and CDR2 SQIVND (reference sequence). The CDR3 protein is CASSIDPGIEAFF. The CDR3 bases are TGTGCCAGTAGTATAGATCCAGGGATAGAAGCTTTCTTT.

This clone was picked up one time. The chain carries TRBV6-1 and TRBJ2-1; D ambiguous. Trimming stripped 1 base from V and 7 bases from J, with 11 bases between. The CDR3 is 14 amino acids. The germline V gene encodes CDR1 MNHNS and CDR2 SASEGT. In DNA, the CDR3 is TGTGCCAGCAGTGAAGGTAGAGCTTTAAATGAGCAGTTCTTC. Residues: CASSEGRALNEQFF.

The chain's CDR3 is CASKASSGGYEQYF. CDR3 nucleotide sequence: TGTGCCAGCAAGGCTTCTAGCGGGGGATACGAGCAGTACTTC. V usage is TRBV2 and J usage is TRBJ2-7; 10 bases agree with TRBD2. Germline CDR1 is SNHLY and CDR2 is FYNNEI. This CDR3 contains 14 residues. V was clipped by 7 bases and J by 4 bases; unmatched bases: 7. Using reference TRBV2 and TRBJ2-7 for the parts outside the CDR3, the full variable domain is EPEVTQTPSHQVTQMGQEVILRCVPISNHLYFYWYRQILGQKVEFLVSFYNNEISEKSEIFDDQFSVERPDGSNFTLKIRSTKLEDSAMYFCASKASSGGYEQYFGPGTRLTVT.

This chain joins TRBV5-8 and TRBJ2-7; a possible D gene is TRBD2 (5 bases). Germline V gene sequence: CDR1 SGHTS, CDR2 YDEGEE. The CDR3 spans 15 residues. V lost 0 bases and J 2 bases, leaving 12 bases between the germline ends. The CDR3 nucleotides read TGTGCCAGCAGCTTGGCGGGTGAAGCGGCCTACGAGCAGTACTTC. It is translated as CASSLAGEAAYEQYF. Full variable domain (rest looked up from reference TRBV5-8 and TRBJ2-7): EAGVTQSPTHLIKTRGQQATLRCSPISGHTSVYWYQQALGLGLQFLLWYDEGEERNRGNFPPRFSGRQFPNYSSELNVNALELEDSALYLCASSLAGEAAYEQYFGPGTRLTVT.

The V gene is TRBV9, the J gene TRBJ2-2; 9 nucleotides line up with TRBD2. This CDR3 is 15 amino acids long. V trimming: 6 bases; J trimming: 3 bases; junction bases outside the gene matches: 6. The germline V gene encodes CDR1 SGDLS and CDR2 YYNGEE. The CDR3 is CASTGGGAHTGELFF. The DNA for the CDR3 is TGTGCCAGCACCGGCGGGGGGGCCCACACCGGGGAGCTGTTTTTT.

V gene TRBV19 combines with J gene TRBJ2-7, with 8 positions matching TRBD1. This CDR3 has 13 residues. With 5 bases clipped from V and 3 bases from J, the junction kept 3 bases outside the gene matches. Germline V gene sequence: CDR1 LNHDA, CDR2 SQIVND (reference sequence). The CDR3 coding sequence is TGTGCCAGTAGTCTAGGACAGGGCTACGAGCAGTACTTC. This gives the protein CASSLGQGYEQYF.

The J gene is TRBJ2-1, the V gene TRBV19; 9 nucleotides match TRBD2. The V and J ends lost 1 base and 1 base, in that order; junction bases with no gene match: 5. Germline V gives CDR1 LNHDA, CDR2 SQIVND (reference sequence). CDR3 length: 17 residues. CDR3 sequence: CASSIVLTSGSYNEQFF. CDR3 in DNA: TGTGCCAGTAGTATAGTTTTGACTAGCGGTTCCTACAATGAGCAGTTCTTC.

The genes are TRBV18 and TRBJ2-2, with 8 nucleotides matching TRBD2. This CDR3 region has 18 residues. The ends lost 0 bases at V and 4 bases at J; junction bases unmatched: 10. CDR1 is KGHSH, CDR2 LQKENI, per germline. For the CDR3, the DNA is TGTGCCAGCTCACCACCGACGGGAGGGCCCTCTCTCACCGGGGAGCTGTTTTTT. Translating gives CASSPPTGGPSLTGELFF.

In its sample, this clone is medium-sized (0.01 to 0.1%). The chain employs TRBV6-6 and TRBJ2-7, with TRBD2 as a possible D gene (6 bases). V was trimmed by 4 bases and J by 5 bases, leaving 12 bases between them. Germline lookup yields CDR1 MNHNY and CDR2 SVGAGI (reference sequence). This CDR3 spans 13 amino acids. The CDR3 is CASSFGGSDEQYF. DNA of the CDR3: TGTGCCAGCAGTTTCGGGGGTTCGGACGAGCAGTACTTC.